These 25 T cell receptor beta chains came from one sample sequenced in a study of T cells after yellow fever vaccination. TCRdb reanalysed the 5' RACE reads using MiXCR and keeps one entry per CDR3 protein. The repertoire holds approximately 85,000 distinct CDR3 sequences, 10% to 15% seen once, with approximately 23% in the top ten. The material sequenced was CD8+ T cells not binding an NS4B(214-222) dextramer, sorted from PBMCs, taken 20 to 25 days after the first yellow fever vaccination. Receptor source: a man younger than 35 who received the YFV17D yellow fever vaccine.

The J gene is TRBJ2-7, the V gene TRBV29-1; D is unclear. Trimming shortened V by 4 bases and J by 0 bases, and 4 bases separated the two germline ends. This CDR3 contains 11 residues. Germline V gene sequence: CDR1 SQVTM, CDR2 ANQGSEA. The CDR3 here is CSVGGSYEQYF. Here the CDR3 DNA reads TGCAGCGTTGGTGGCTCCTACGAGCAGTACTTC.

The V gene is TRBV25-1, the J gene TRBJ1-5, with no clear D. The CDR3 has 12 residues. V was cut by 2 bases and J by 11 bases, with 10 bases left in between. Germline V gene lookup returns CDR1 MGHDK and CDR2 SYGVNS. The CDR3 region is CASSEGTSAQHF. CDR3 in DNA: TGTGCCAGCAGTGAAGGAACGTCAGCCCAGCATTTT.

This clonotype has just a few counts. The CDR3 spells CSVVLAQETQYF. CDR3 in DNA: TGCAGCGTTGTTTTAGCCCAAGAGACCCAGTACTTC. V usage is TRBV29-1 and J usage is TRBJ2-5; D gene ambiguous. This CDR3 has 12 amino acids. Germline lookup yields CDR1 SQVTM and CDR2 ANQGSEA. V lost 4 bases, J lost 1 base, and 7 bases lay in between.

This clonotype has just a few counts. The chain joins TRBV7-6 to TRBJ2-5; tentative D call: TRBD2 (6 bases). This CDR3 has 14 residues. Trimming removed 4 bases at V and 3 bases at J, with 12 bases between. Germline CDR1 SGHVS, CDR2 FNYEAQ. CDR3 in DNA: TGTGCCAGCAGCTCATGGGACTCCAAAGAGACCCAGTACTTC. It encodes CASSSWDSKETQYF.

A few counts support this clonotype. The genes are TRBV20-1 and TRBJ2-7; D unclear. The CDR3 has 13 residues. In germline, CDR1 is DFQATT, CDR2 SNEGSKA (reference sequence). The ends were cut back, 4 bases at V and 4 bases at J, with 14 bases in the middle. The CDR3 DNA reads as TGCAGTGCTATACCTGACAACACTTACGAGCAGTACGTC. Protein product: CSAIPDNTYEQYV.

V usage is TRBV4-3 and J usage is TRBJ2-7; the D gene could be TRBD1 or TRBD2 (5 bases each). CDR1 LGHNA and CDR2 YSLEER come from the germline V gene. The CDR3 runs 16 residues. With 0 bases removed from V and 7 bases from J, the gap between germline ends came to 19 bases. The CDR3 loop reads CASSQDRDLGVGEQYF. The CDR3 nucleotides are TGCGCCAGCAGCCAAGATCGCGATTTGGGGGTTGGAGAGCAGTACTTC.

The rearrangement joins TRBV7-9 to TRBJ2-5; weak D call: TRBD1 (6 bases). Germline CDR1 is SEHNR and CDR2 is FQNEAQ (reference sequence). The CDR3 runs 16 residues. V lost 0 bases, J lost 4 bases, and 15 bases lay in between. CDR3 protein: CASSLAQGMPPETQYF. The CDR3 nucleotides are TGTGCCAGCAGCTTAGCGCAGGGGATGCCCCCAGAGACCCAGTACTTC.

This clonotype came up many times. The rearrangement joins TRBV9 to TRBJ2-7; possibly TRBD1 for D (6 bases). Deletions cut 4 bases from V and 2 bases from J, with 16 bases between. The CDR3 spans 15 residues. The V gene's germline CDR1 is SGDLS and CDR2 YYNGEE. This CDR3 reads CASSPGAGATYEQYV. The CDR3 DNA reads TGTGCCAGCAGCCCCGGGGCAGGGGCCACCTACGAGCAGTACGTC.

The V and J genes are TRBV4-2 and TRBJ2-3, with 10 nucleotides matching TRBD2. The CDR3 is 17 residues long. The germline CDR1 and CDR2 sequences are LGHNA and YNFKEQ. Trimming cost V 1 base and J 3 bases; bases outside gene matches: 7. CDR3 sequence reads: CASSQGVGLAETDTQYF. The CDR3 DNA reads TGTGCCAGCAGCCAAGGGGTAGGACTAGCGGAGACAGATACGCAGTATTTT.

This clonotype showed up just a few times. The chain recombines TRBV6-1 with TRBJ2-5, with 14 positions matching TRBD2. The germline V gene has CDR1 MNHNS and CDR2 SASEGT. The CDR3 loop spans 17 amino acids. The ends lost 5 bases at V and 1 base at J; junction bases unmatched: 6. The CDR3 DNA follows: TGTGCCAGCAGTCGACTAGCGGGGGGGTACCCCCAAGAGACCCAGTACTTC. This encodes CASSRLAGGYPQETQYF.

This clonotype was counted once. The chain is built from TRBV3-1 and TRBJ2-1; 9 nucleotides line up with TRBD1. The CDR3 length is 15 residues. J lost 4 bases, V lost 4 bases, and 5 bases had no gene match. CDR1 is LGHDT and CDR2 is YNNKEL in the germline V gene (reference sequence). CDR3 sequence (DNA): TGTGCCAGCAGCCCGCGGACAGGGGTATACAATGAGCAGTTCTTC. Protein product: CASSPRTGVYNEQFF.

V and J are TRBV2 and TRBJ2-3, with 9 bases aligning to TRBD2. This CDR3 has 14 amino acids. V shed 7 bases and J 4 bases; nucleotides not matched to a gene: 6. Germline values: CDR1 SNHLY, CDR2 FYNNEI. CDR3 sequence reads: CASNSGGWADTQYF. In DNA form, the CDR3 reads TGTGCCAGCAACAGCGGGGGGTGGGCAGATACGCAGTATTTT. Full variable domain (rest looked up from reference TRBV2 and TRBJ2-3): EPEVTQTPSHQVTQMGQEVILRCVPISNHLYFYWYRQILGQKVEFLVSFYNNEISEKSEIFDDQFSVERPDGSNFTLKIRSTKLEDSAMYFCASNSGGWADTQYFGPGTRLTVL.

The chain is built from TRBV5-5 and TRBJ1-4; TRBD1 matches 11 bases. Unmatched junction bases numbered 3, after V lost 4 bases and J lost 4 bases. Germline V CDR1 and CDR2: SGHKS, YYEKEE (reference sequence). There are 15 residues in the CDR3. The CDR3 region is CASSGGTGGNEKLFF. In DNA form, the CDR3 reads TGTGCCAGCAGCGGTGGGACAGGGGGTAATGAAAAACTGTTTTTT.

This clonotype was detected many times. This rearrangement joins TRBV19 to TRBJ2-4; 9 positions match TRBD1. This CDR3 has 15 residues. V was pared by 2 bases and J by 4 bases, with 3 bases of the junction left unmatched. Germline V gene sequence: CDR1 LNHDA, CDR2 SQIVND (reference sequence). This CDR3 reads CASSIIQGAKNIQYF. The CDR3 nucleotides are TGTGCCAGTAGTATAATACAGGGGGCTAAAAACATTCAGTACTTC. Full variable domain (rest looked up from reference TRBV19 and TRBJ2-4): DGGITQSPKYLFRKEGQNVTLSCEQNLNHDAMYWYRQDPGQGLRLIYYSQIVNDFQKGDIAEGYSVSREKKESFPLTVTSAQKNPTAFYLCASSIIQGAKNIQYFGAGTRLSVL.

V is TRBV11-2 and J is TRBJ2-1, with D perhaps assigned TRBD1 or TRBD2 (5 bases each). V was shortened by 2 bases and J by 12 bases, with 8 bases between the two germline ends. CDR1 and CDR2 (germline): SGHAT, FQNNGV. This CDR3 has 11 amino acids. The CDR3 region has the DNA TGTGCCAGCAGCTTAACGGGGCCGCAGTTCTTC. Encoded protein: CASSLTGPQFF.

This clonotype was found a few times. CDR3 residues: CASSQASNEQFF. The CDR3 DNA follows: TGCGCCAGCAGCCAAGCCTCTAATGAGCAGTTCTTC. The rearrangement joins TRBV4-1 to TRBJ2-1; D remains unclear. Deletions cut 1 base from V and 7 bases from J, with 5 bases between. Germline V CDR1 and CDR2: MGHRA, YSYEKL. The CDR3 has 12 residues.

This clonotype was counted only a few times. The genes are TRBV27 and TRBJ2-5, with 12 bases fitting TRBD1. J gave up 5 bases and V 4 bases, and 5 bases lay outside the gene matches. The CDR3 sequence is 15 residues long. Germline V CDR1 and CDR2: MNHEY, SMNVEV (reference sequence). CDR3 protein: CASSSGTGGWETQYF. The CDR3 coding sequence is TGTGCCAGCAGTTCAGGGACAGGGGGCTGGGAGACCCAGTACTTC.

Only a few counts were recorded for this clonotype. The rearrangement uses TRBV6-5 and TRBJ1-2; 7 nucleotides line up with TRBD1. V shed 4 bases and J 2 bases; nucleotides not matched to a gene: 7. The CDR3 is 15 amino acids. Germline-derived CDR1 and CDR2 are MNHEY and SVGAGI. The CDR3 nucleotides read TGTGCCAGCAGTTTTCAGGGGGAGAAGAACTATGGCTACACCTTC. This translates into CASSFQGEKNYGYTF.

The rearrangement joins TRBV19 to TRBJ2-3; D is tentatively TRBD1 or TRBD2 (5 bases each). The CDR3 totals 13 residues. V was trimmed by 2 bases and J by 4 bases, leaving 7 bases between them. Germline V gene data show CDR1 as LNHDA and CDR2 as SQIVND (reference sequence). CDR3 nucleotide sequence: TGTGCCAGTAGTATAATGGGGGCAGATACGCAGTATTTT. It specifies CASSIMGADTQYF. Full variable domain (outside the CDR3, taken from reference TRBV19 and TRBJ2-3): DGGITQSPKYLFRKEGQNVTLSCEQNLNHDAMYWYRQDPGQGLRLIYYSQIVNDFQKGDIAEGYSVSREKKESFPLTVTSAQKNPTAFYLCASSIMGADTQYFGPGTRLTVL.

The chain employs TRBV6-1 and TRBJ2-1; D remains ambiguous. Germline-derived CDR1 and CDR2 are MNHNS and SASEGT. With 10 bases removed from V and 0 bases from J, the gap between germline ends came to 10 bases. The CDR3 is made up of 13 amino acids. The CDR3 here is CATAYGSYNEQFF. The DNA for the CDR3 is TGTGCCACCGCTTACGGCTCCTACAATGAGCAGTTCTTC.

This clonotype was seen more than once but under ten times. V and J are TRBV20-1 and TRBJ2-5; D perhaps matches TRBD2 (5 bases). The length of the CDR3 is 14 residues. V lost 0 bases to trimming and J lost 6 bases, with 14 bases between them. CDR1 DFQATT and CDR2 SNEGSKA come from the germline V gene (reference sequence). CDR3 sequence reads: CSARDRTSAKTQYF. CDR3 in DNA: TGCAGTGCTAGAGACAGGACTTCCGCGAAGACCCAGTACTTC.

The chain carries TRBV6-2 or TRBV6-3 and TRBJ2-2, with D perhaps matching TRBD1 (5 bases). The CDR3 is 14 residues long. Germline loops: CDR1 MNHEY, CDR2 SVGEGT. Trimming cost V 2 bases and J 7 bases, with 11 bases left between them. CDR3 DNA sequence: TGTGCCAGCAGTTACGGGCAGGGTAGCGGGGAGCTGTTTTTT. It is translated as CASSYGQGSGELFF.

This clonotype has only a few counts. This chain connects TRBV21-1 to TRBJ2-4; TRBD1, the D gene given by the table, was not confirmed from the DNA. TRBV21-1 is reported as a pseudogene. This CDR3 has 16 residues. This CDR3 reads CASSSRTDIAKNIQYF. The CDR3 DNA follows: TGTGCCAGCAGCAGTAGGACAGATATAGCCAAAAACATTCAGTACTTC.

The sample holds a few counts of this clonotype. This chain connects TRBV7-9 to TRBJ2-7; 8 positions agree with TRBD1. The CDR3 runs 15 residues. Germline CDR1 and CDR2: SEHNR and FQNEAQ (reference sequence). The V gene end was trimmed by 4 bases and the J gene end by 4 bases; junction bases not matched to a gene: 9. The CDR3 region is CASSSGGVLPYEQYF. CDR3 nucleotides: TGTGCCAGCAGCTCAGGGGGCGTACTCCCGTACGAGCAGTACTTC.

The V call is TRBV12-3 or TRBV12-4, the J call TRBJ2-3, with D perhaps TRBD1 or TRBD2 (5 bases each). The CDR3 length is 14 residues. Trimming left V 6 bases short and J 2 bases short, with 12 bases between. The CDR3 bases are TGTGCCAGCAGAAATCGGGGCGACACAGATACGCAGTATTTT. Amino acid sequence: CASRNRGDTDTQYF.